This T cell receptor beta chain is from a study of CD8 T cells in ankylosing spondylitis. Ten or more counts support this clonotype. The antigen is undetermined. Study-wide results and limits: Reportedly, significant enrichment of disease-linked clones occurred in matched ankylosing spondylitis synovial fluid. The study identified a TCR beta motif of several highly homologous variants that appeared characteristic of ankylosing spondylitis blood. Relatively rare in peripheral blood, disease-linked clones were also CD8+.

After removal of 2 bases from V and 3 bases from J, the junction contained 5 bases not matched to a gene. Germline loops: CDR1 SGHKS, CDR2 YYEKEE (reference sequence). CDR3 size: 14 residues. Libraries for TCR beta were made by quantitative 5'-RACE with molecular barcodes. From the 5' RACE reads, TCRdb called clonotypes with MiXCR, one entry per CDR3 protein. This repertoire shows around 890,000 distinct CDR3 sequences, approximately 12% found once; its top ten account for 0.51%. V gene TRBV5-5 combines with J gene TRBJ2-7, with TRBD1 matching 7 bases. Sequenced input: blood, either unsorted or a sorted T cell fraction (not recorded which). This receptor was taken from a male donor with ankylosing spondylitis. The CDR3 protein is CASSLYRGDYEQYF. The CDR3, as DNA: TGTGCCAGCAGCTTATACAGGGGAGACTACGAGCAGTACTTC. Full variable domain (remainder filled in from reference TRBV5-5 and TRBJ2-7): DAGVTQSPTHLIKTRGQQVTLRCSPISGHKSVSWYQQVLGQGPQFIFQYYEKEERGRGNFPDRFSARQFPNYSSELNVNALLLGDSALYLCASSLYRGDYEQYFGPGTRLTVT.